Listed here is a single TCR beta chain. As yet, its antigen is unknown. Expressed TCRB transcripts were sequenced after all isolated RNA was converted to cDNA. Measured with immunoSEQ multiplex PCR; TCRdb has only the in-frame clones, and not every one. Of under 550,000 clones detected, over 9.5% appear once; the ten largest clones hold about 0.045%. The record originates from a study of beta chain features in type 1 diabetes. Study-wide results and caveats: Compared to healthy donors, patients appeared to have naive, central memory and Treg TCRB repertoires that were more alike. The study left unresolved whether HLA type influences TCRB rearrangement.

Trimming left V 5 bases short and J 3 bases short, with 11 bases between. The length of the CDR3 is 13 residues. CDR1 is LNHDA and CDR2 is SQIVND in the germline V gene (reference sequence). Without exception, sorted populations had purity beyond 98%. This receptor was taken from a young woman in good health. Source material: naive CD4+ T cells from blood. This chain connects TRBV19 to TRBJ2-7; possibly TRBD1 or TRBD2 for D (5 bases each). The CDR3 DNA follows: TGTGCCAGTAGTCCCGGGACGGGCTACGAGCAGTACGTC. Protein: CASSPGTGYEQYV.